The TCR beta chain under discussion was sequenced for a study of shared clonotypes between healthy human individuals. Profiling relied on immunoSEQ multiplex PCR, and the TCRdb table lists in-frame clones only, not all of them. This table has around 1.1 million clones, approximately 77% appearing once. The clonotype was recovered from a man between 18 and 29 years old in good health. Some clones in this sample may be carry-over from other donors' samples. Sequencing input: memory CD4+ T cells from PBMCs. Subset specified: CD45RA-negative fraction.

The CDR3 DNA is TGTGCCAGCGGTGTGGCGGGACCCACCGGGGAGCTGTTTTTT. It encodes CASGVAGPTGELFF. The rearrangement joins TRBV28 to TRBJ2-2, with D possibly matching TRBD2 (6 bases). V shed 8 bases and J shed 4 bases, with 14 bases lying between them. Germline V gene lookup returns CDR1 MDHEN and CDR2 SYDVKM. The CDR3 runs 14 residues.